This TCR beta chain stems from a study of T cell responses to AZD1222 COVID-19 vaccine. The V end was cut by 8 bases, the J end by 3 bases, with 11 bases between. This CDR3 contains 13 residues. The germline V gene encodes CDR1 MDHEN and CDR2 SYDVKM. TCRdb's table, derived via immunoSEQ multiplex PCR, lists solely in-frame clones and lacks some. The sample includes 90,000 to 100,000 clones, less than 85% seen only once; the top ten take roughly 5%. This receptor was taken from an adult who received the AZD1222 COVID-19 vaccine. The chain combines TRBV28 with TRBJ2-1; D may be TRBD1 or TRBD2 (5 bases each). Specimen: peripheral blood, collected 28 days after the second AZD1222 dose. CDR3 sequence (DNA): TGTGCCAGCGGGGGAGTCTTCTACAATGAGCAGTTCTTC. It specifies CASGGVFYNEQFF.